A few counts support the clone carrying this T cell receptor beta chain. What it binds is unknown. The repertoire was sequenced with immunoSEQ multiplex PCR; TCRdb's copy has only in-frame clones and lacks some. Among about 37,000 clones listed, 70% to 90% were seen once. This sample stems from a study of OX40 agonist ivuxolimab in advanced cancers. At the level of the study: Treatment of patients was with ivuxolimab, an agonistic anti-OX40 (CD134) antibody. Patients in the trial were receiving intravenous ivuxolimab every 2 weeks, at doses of 0.01 to 10 mg/kg. Three patients had partial responses: one hepatocellular carcinoma, two cutaneous melanoma. General study points: Antigen specificity of clonally expanded peripheral T cells was not established.

The material was CD4+ or CD8+ T cells sorted from blood, obtained in a trial of the OX40 agonist ivuxolimab. This clonotype was sampled from an adult with an advanced solid tumor such as melanoma, head and neck, liver or kidney cancer.

The CDR3 DNA reads TGCAGCGTTGAAGGGTCTTCTGGGGCCGAGCAGTACTTC. Translated: CSVEGSSGAEQYF. The chain is built from TRBV29-1 and TRBJ2-7, with D tentatively TRBD1 (5 bases). Germline V gene data show CDR1 as SQVTM and CDR2 as ANQGSEA. The CDR3 consists of 13 residues. Trimming removed 1 base at V and 6 bases at J, with 13 bases between.